This record concerns one T cell receptor (beta chain) sequence. V was clipped by 2 bases and J by 4 bases; unmatched bases: 7. CDR3 length equals 15 residues. Germline-derived CDR1 and CDR2 are MNHNS and SASEGT. This record belongs to a study of blood T cell repertoires in COVID-19. Study overall: Some COVID-19 samples were acute and others convalescent; all came from the United States, Italy and Spain. The analysed material was cDNA or gDNA that came from T cells, B-cell-depleted T cells, or PBMCs.

Per the original data handling: The authors estimated nucleated cell counts from reference gene primer amplification. Sequenced by immunoSEQ multiplex PCR; TCRdb stores in-frame clones only, minus some. V, J and clone size were drawn from that table, and D and trimming were deduced from the DNA. Here the sample spans about 190,000 clones, 70% to 90% being singletons. The chain uses TRBV6-1 and TRBJ1-2; 7 nucleotides line up with TRBD1. This sequence originates from a woman aged 40 to 50 who had recovered from COVID-19. Sequencing used peripheral blood. The CDR3 here is CASSEMSGGRYGYTF. Here the CDR3 DNA reads TGTGCCAGCAGTGAAATGTCAGGGGGGCGCTATGGCTACACCTTC.